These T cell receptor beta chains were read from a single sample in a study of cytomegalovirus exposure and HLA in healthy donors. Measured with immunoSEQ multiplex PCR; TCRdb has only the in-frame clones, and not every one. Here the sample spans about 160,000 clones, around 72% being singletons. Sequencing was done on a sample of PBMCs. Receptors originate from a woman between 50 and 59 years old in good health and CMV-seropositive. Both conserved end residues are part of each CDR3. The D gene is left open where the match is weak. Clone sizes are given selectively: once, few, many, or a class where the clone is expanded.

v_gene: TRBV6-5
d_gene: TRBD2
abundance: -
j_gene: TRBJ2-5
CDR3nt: TGTGCCAGCAGTTATCAGCGGGGACCCTCGCAAGAGACCCAGTACTTC
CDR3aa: CASSYQRGPSQETQYF

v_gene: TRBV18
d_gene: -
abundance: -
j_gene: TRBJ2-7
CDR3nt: TGTGCCAGCTCACCGGACAGACTAACCAGCGGTGGTAGGGGATCCTACGAGCAGTACTTC
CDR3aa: CASSPDRLTSGGRGSYEQYF

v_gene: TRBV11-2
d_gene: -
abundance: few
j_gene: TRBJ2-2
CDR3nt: TGTGCCAGCAGCTTAATTCGCGGGAACACCGGGGAGCTGTTTTTT
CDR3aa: CASSLIRGNTGELFF

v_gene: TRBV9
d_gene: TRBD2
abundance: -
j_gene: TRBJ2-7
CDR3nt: TGTGCCAGCACCCCGGGACTAGCCCCCTACGAGCAGTACTTC
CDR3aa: CASTPGLAPYEQYF

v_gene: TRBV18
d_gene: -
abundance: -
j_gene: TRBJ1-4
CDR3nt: TGTGCCAGCTCACCCAGGCAGCCCGAGACTAATGAAAAACTGTTTTTT
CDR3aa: CASSPRQPETNEKLFF

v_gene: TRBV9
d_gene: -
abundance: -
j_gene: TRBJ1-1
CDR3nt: TGTGCCAGCAGCAACCCGGGAGTATCTGAAGCTTTCTTT
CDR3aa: CASSNPGVSEAFF

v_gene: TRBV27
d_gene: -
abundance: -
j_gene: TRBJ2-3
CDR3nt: TGTGCCAGCAGTTTTTCGAGAGGGACGCAGTATTTT
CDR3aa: CASSFSRGTQYF

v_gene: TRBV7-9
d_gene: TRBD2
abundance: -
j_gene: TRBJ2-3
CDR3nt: TGTGCCAGCAGCTTAGCGAGCGGGGCCCGTACAGATACGCAGTATTTT
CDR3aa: CASSLASGARTDTQYF

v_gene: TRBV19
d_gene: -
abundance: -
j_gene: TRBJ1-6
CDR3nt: TGTGCCAGTAGTATGAAGAGCTCCTATAATTCACCCCTCCACTTT
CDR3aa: CASSMKSSYNSPLHF

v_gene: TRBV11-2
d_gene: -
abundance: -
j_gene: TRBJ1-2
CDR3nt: TGTGCCAGCGGCCAGCCGACGGGGAGGGTTTATGGCTACACCTTC
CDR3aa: CASGQPTGRVYGYTF

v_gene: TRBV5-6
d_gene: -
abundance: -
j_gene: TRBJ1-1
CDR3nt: TGTGCCAGCAGCTTAGGTAGGGGAGCTTTCTTT
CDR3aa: CASSLGRGAFF

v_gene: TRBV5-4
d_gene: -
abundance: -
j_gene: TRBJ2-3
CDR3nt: TGTGCCAGCAGCTTGGCCAACCCGGTCACAGATACGCAGTATTTT
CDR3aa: CASSLANPVTDTQYF

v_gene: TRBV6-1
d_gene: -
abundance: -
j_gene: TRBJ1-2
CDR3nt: TGTGCCAGCAGTGACAGGGGTCTCAACTATGACTACACCTTC
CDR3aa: CASSDRGLNYDYTF

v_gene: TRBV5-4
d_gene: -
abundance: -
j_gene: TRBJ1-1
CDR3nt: TGTGCCAGCAGCTTGGGGGGGCACACTGAAGCTTTCTTT
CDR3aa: CASSLGGHTEAFF

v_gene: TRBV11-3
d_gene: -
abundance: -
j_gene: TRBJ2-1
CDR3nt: TGTGCCAGCAGCTTAGGGTCGCAGGGGTTGGGGGGGGACTACAATGAGCAGTTCTTC
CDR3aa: CASSLGSQGLGGDYNEQFF

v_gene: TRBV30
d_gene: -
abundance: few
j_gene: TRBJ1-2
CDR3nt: TGTGCCTGGACTAAGGGAGGGGGCTACACCTTC
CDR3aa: CAWTKGGGYTF

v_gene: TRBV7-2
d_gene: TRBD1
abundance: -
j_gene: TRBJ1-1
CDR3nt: TGTGCCAGCAGCATCTCGACAGGGGTGAACACTGAAGCTTTCTTT
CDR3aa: CASSISTGVNTEAFF

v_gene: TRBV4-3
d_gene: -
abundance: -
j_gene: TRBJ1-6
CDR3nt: TGCGCCAGCAGCCAAGATAGGGGCCCACCCCATTCACCCCTCCACTTT
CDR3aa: CASSQDRGPPHSPLHF

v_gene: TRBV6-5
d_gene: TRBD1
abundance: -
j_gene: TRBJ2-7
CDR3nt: TGTGCCAGCAGTGACAGGGTGGGTTACGAGCAGTACTTC
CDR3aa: CASSDRVGYEQYF

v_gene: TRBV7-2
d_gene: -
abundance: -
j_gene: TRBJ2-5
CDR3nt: TGTGCCAGCAGCTTGGGGCTACCCGCCGAGACCCAGTACTTC
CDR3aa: CASSLGLPAETQYF

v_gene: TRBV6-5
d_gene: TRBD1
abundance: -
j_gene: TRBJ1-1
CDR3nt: TGTGCCAGCAGTTCTACCTGGACAGGAATGAACACTGAAGCTTTCTTT
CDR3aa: CASSSTWTGMNTEAFF

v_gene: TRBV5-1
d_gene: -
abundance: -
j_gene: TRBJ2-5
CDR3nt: TGCGCCAGCAGCTTGGGCCAGGCGCAAGAGACCCAGTACTTC
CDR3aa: CASSLGQAQETQYF

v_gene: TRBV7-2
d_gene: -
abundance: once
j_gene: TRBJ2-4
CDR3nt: TGTGCCAGCAGCCCCGGGACAAAAAACATTCAGTACTTC
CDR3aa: CASSPGTKNIQYF

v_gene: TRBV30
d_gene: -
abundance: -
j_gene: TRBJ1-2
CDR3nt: TGTGCCTGGAGTACGTACAGGGAGAGCTACTATGGCTACACCTTC
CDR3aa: CAWSTYRESYYGYTF

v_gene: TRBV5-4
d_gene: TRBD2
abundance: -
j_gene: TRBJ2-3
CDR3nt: TGTGCCAGCAGCTTGAGCGCGGGAGCCACAGATACGCAGTATTTT
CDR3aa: CASSLSAGATDTQYF

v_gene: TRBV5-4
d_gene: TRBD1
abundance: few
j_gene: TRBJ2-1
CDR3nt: TGTGCCAGCAGTCTCGGGACAGGGGGCTACAATGAGCAGTTCTTC
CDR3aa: CASSLGTGGYNEQFF

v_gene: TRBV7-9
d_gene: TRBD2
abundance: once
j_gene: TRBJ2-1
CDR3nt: TGTGCCAGCAGCTTGGCGGGAGGGCCCCACAATGAGCAGTTCTTC
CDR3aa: CASSLAGGPHNEQFF

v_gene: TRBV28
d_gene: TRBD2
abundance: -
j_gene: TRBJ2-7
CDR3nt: TGTGCCAGCAGTTTACTCTTCCCGTATCTAGCGGGGACCTACGAGCAGTACTTC
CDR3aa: CASSLLFPYLAGTYEQYF

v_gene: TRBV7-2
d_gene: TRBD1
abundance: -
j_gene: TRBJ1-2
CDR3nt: TGTGCCAGCAGCCCCGAGGGGACAGGGCGATATGGCTACACCTTC
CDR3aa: CASSPEGTGRYGYTF

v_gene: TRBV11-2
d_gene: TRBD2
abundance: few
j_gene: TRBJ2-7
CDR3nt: TGTGCCAGCAGCCTAGCGGGGGGGCAGGCTTACGAGCAGTACTTC
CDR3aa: CASSLAGGQAYEQYF

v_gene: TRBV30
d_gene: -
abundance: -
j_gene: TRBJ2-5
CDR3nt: TGTGCCTGGAGTGTATTATCAGGGGCAGAGACCCAGTACTTC
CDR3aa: CAWSVLSGAETQYF

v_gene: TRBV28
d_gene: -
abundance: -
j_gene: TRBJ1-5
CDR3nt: TGTGCCGGACGGGACTCCGGAGGCAATCAGCCCCAGCATTTT
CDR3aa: CAGRDSGGNQPQHF

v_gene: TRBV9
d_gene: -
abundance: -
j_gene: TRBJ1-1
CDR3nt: TGTGCCAGCAGTCCTTTGTCGGGGGGGAACACTGAAGCTTTCTTT
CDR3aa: CASSPLSGGNTEAFF

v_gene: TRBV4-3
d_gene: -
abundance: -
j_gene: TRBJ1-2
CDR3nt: TGCGCCAGCAGCCAATCCAGATTAGAGGGTTACTATGGCTACACCTTC
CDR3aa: CASSQSRLEGYYGYTF

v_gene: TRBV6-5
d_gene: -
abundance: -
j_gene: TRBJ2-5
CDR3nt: TGTGCCAGCAGTTACTTCGAAGAAGCGACCCAGTACTTC
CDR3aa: CASSYFEEATQYF